Sequencing of this T cell receptor beta chain was carried out in a study of blood T cell repertoires in COVID-19. As for the study in general: There were acute and convalescent COVID-19 samples, and they came from the United States, Italy and Spain. From T cells, B-cell-depleted T cells, or PBMCs came the material, which was cDNA or gDNA.

The CDR3 covers 15 residues. Germline lookup yields CDR1 SGHAT and CDR2 FQDESV (reference sequence). The J segment lost 9 bases and the V segment lost 1 base, leaving 4 bases of the junction unmatched. Per the original data handling: Using reference gene primer amplification, nucleated cell counts were estimated. Assay: immunoSEQ multiplex PCR; the TCRdb copy retains only in-frame clones and omits some. The V and J calls and the clone size are those of that table, but D and trimming were determined from the DNA. This repertoire shows about 120,000 clones, about 85% found once; its top ten account for roughly 1.5%.

The J gene is TRBJ1-6, the V gene TRBV11-1; 9 bases are shared with TRBD1. Material: peripheral blood. The sequence derives from a man between 40 and 49 years old with acute or convalescent COVID-19. The CDR3 DNA sequence: TGTGCCAGCAGCTTAGGAGGGACAGGGAGTTCACCCCTCCACTTT. It encodes CASSLGGTGSSPLHF.